This T cell receptor beta chain comes out of a study of cytotoxic CD8 clonotypes in ibrutinib-treated CLL. Whole-study findings and limits: Sustained-remission and progressing patients' sampling times differed. Private clonotypes, not public ones, expanded at ibrutinib response. A rise in clonality was seen at ibrutinib response, and a fall back toward baseline was seen at progression.

Sequenced by immunoSEQ multiplex PCR; TCRdb stores in-frame clones only, minus some. Of under 300,000 clones listed, roughly 70% were seen once; the top ten hold just over 15%. Comment on this clone: Its target is not known.

The trim removed 5 bases at V and 0 bases at J, leaving 9 bases unmatched. Germline V gives CDR1 SGHTA, CDR2 FQGTGA. This CDR3 region has 17 residues. Cryopreserved PBMCs supplied about 2.1 micrograms of genomic DNA for TCR beta libraries. The source was PBMCs, collected after 24 months of ibrutinib treatment. The chain carries TRBV7-3 and TRBJ2-1; 8 bases line up with TRBD1. The origin of this receptor is a human donor with chronic lymphocytic leukemia. Here the CDR3 DNA reads TGTGCCAGCAGCGTTTCAGGGGGCGCGAACTCCTACAATGAGCAGTTCTTC. Encoded protein: CASSVSGGANSYNEQFF.